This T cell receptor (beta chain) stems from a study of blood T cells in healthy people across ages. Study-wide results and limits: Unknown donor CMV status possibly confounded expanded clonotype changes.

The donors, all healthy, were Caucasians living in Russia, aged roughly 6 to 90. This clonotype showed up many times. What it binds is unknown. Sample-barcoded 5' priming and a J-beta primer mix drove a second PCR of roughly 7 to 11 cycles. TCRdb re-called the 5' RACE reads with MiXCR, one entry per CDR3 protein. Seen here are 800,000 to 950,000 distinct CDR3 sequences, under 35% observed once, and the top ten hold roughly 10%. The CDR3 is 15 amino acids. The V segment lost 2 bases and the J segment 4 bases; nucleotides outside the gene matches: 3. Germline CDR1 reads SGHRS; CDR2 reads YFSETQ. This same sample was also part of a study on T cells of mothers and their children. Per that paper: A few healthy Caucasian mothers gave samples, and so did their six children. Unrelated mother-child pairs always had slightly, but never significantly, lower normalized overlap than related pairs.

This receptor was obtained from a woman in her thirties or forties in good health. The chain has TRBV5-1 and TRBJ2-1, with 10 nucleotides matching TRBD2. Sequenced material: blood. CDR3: CASSFIAGGYNEQFF. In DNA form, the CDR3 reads TGCGCCAGCAGCTTCATAGCGGGGGGATACAATGAGCAGTTCTTC.